Sequencing of this TCR beta chain was carried out in a study of cytomegalovirus exposure and HLA in healthy donors. Overall study findings and caveats: Presence/absence results assume similar sequencing depth per donor, which may not hold. Available immune exposure information was restricted to CMV serostatus only. Exclusion applied to some V segments, including TRBV6-2 and TRBV6-3, as they were indistinguishable. The HLA-A and HLA-B alleles of most subjects were reportedly predicted accurately from TCR beta sequences.

Primers included in the PCR were 60 Vbeta and 13 Jbeta primers. TCRdb's copy holds only in-frame clones and misses some; the assay was immunoSEQ multiplex PCR. The data show roughly 100,000 clones, 65% to 80% seen once. Comment on this clone: Its antigen is undetermined.

Germline V CDR1 and CDR2: SGHRS, YFSETQ. Between the trimmed V and J ends, which lost 4 bases and 3 bases, there was a span of 10 bases. The CDR3 totals 13 residues. The clonotype was recovered from a male donor in good health and CMV-seropositive. Sequences were obtained from PBMCs. The chain carries TRBV5-1 and TRBJ1-1; possible D gene TRBD1, 6 bases. The DNA of the CDR3 is TGCGCCAGCAGCGACCGGACAGACACTGAAGCTTTCTTT. Translated, it gives CASSDRTDTEAFF. The whole variable domain, filled in from reference TRBV5-1 and TRBJ1-1, reads KAGVTQTPRYLIKTRGQQVTLSCSPISGHRSVSWYQQTPGQGLQFLFEYFSETQRNKGNFPGRFSGRQFSNSRSEMNVSTLELGDSALYLCASSDRTDTEAFFGQGTRLTVV.